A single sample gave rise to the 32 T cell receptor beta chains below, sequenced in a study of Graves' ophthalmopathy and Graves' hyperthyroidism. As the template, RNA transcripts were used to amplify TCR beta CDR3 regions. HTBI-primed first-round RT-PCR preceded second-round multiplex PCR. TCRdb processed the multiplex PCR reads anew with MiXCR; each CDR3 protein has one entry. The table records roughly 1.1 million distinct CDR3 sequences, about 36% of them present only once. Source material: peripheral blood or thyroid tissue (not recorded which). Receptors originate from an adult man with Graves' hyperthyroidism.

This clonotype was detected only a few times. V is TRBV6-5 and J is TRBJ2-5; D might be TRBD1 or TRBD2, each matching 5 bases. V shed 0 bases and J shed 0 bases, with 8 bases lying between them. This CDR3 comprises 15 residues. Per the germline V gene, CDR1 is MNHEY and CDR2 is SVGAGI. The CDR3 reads CASSYSRGYQETQYF. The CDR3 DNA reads TGTGCCAGCAGTTACTCGAGGGGTTACCAAGAGACCCAGTACTTC.

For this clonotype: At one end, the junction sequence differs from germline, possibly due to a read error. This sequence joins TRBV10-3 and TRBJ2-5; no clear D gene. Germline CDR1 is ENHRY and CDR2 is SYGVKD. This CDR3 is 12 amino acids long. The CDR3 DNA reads TGTGCCAGCAGTTCGGAAGTAGTGACCCAGTACTTC. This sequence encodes CASSSEVVTQYF.

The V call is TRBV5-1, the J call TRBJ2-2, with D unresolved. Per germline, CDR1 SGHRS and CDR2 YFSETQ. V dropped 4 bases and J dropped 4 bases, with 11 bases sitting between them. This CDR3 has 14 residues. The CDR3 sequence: CASSRIGPTGELFF. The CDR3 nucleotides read TGCGCCAGCAGCCGAATAGGCCCCACCGGGGAGCTGTTTTTT. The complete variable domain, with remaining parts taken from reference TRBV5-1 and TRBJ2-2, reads KAGVTQTPRYLIKTRGQQVTLSCSPISGHRSVSWYQQTPGQGLQFLFEYFSETQRNKGNFPGRFSGRQFSNSRSEMNVSTLELGDSALYLCASSRIGPTGELFFGEGSRLTVL.

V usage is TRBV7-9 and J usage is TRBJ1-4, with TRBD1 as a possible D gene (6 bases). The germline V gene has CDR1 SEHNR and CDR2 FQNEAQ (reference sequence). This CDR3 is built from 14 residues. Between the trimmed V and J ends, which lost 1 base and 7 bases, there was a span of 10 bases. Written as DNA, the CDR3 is TGTGCCAGCAGCTTAGGGGGGCTGGGTGAAAAACTGTTTTTT. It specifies CASSLGGLGEKLFF.

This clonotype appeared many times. The CDR3 loop is CSALGVDVIYEQYF. The CDR3 nucleotides are TGCAGTGCGCTCGGAGTGGATGTGATCTACGAGCAGTACTTC. The V gene is TRBV20-1, the J gene TRBJ2-7; D is unclear. Trimming shortened V by 6 bases and J by 3 bases, and 18 bases separated the two germline ends. Germline assignment: CDR1 DFQATT and CDR2 SNEGSKA (reference sequence). This CDR3 contains 14 residues.

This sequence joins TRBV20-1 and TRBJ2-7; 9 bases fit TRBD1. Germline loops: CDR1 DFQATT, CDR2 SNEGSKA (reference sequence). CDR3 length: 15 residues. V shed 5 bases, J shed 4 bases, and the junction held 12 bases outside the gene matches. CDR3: CSARTGTGRSYEQYF. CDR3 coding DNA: TGCAGTGCTCGAACCGGGACAGGGCGTAGTTACGAGCAGTACTTC.

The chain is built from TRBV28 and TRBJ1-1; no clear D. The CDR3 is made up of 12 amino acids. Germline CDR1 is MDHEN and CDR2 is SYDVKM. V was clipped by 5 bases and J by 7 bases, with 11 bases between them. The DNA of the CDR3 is TGTGCCAGCAGTGCCGCCGGATTTGAAGCTTTCTTT. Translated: CASSAAGFEAFF.

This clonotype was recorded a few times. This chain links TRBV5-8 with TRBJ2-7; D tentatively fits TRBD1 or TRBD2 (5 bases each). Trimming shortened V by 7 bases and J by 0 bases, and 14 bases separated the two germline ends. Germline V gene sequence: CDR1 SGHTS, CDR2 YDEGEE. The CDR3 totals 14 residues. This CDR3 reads CASFIWGNSYEQYF. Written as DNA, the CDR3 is TGTGCCAGCTTCATATGGGGGAACTCCTACGAGCAGTACTTC.

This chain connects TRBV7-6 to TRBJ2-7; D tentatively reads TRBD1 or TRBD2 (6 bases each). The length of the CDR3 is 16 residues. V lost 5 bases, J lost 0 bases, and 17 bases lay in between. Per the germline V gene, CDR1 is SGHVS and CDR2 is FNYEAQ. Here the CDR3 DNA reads TGTGCCAGCAGCCCCCGGGGGCGCCAGCCCTCCTACGAGCAGTACTTC. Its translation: CASSPRGRQPSYEQYF.

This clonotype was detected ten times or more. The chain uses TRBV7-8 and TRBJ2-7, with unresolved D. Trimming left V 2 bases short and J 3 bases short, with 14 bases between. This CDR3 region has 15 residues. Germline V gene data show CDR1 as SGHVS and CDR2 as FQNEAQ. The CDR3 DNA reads TGTGCCAGCAGCTTAATTCCCTTATTTAACTACGAGCAGTACTTC. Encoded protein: CASSLIPLFNYEQYF.

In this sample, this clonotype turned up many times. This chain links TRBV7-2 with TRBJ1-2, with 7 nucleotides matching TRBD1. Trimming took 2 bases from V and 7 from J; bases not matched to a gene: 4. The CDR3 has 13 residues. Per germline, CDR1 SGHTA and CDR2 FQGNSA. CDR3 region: CASSLTGDGGYTF. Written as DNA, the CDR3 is TGTGCCAGCAGCTTAACAGGGGACGGTGGCTACACCTTC.

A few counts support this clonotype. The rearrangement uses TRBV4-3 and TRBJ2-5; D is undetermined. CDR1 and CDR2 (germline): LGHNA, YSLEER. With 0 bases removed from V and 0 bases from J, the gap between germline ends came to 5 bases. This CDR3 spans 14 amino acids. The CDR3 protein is CASSQEVNQETQYF. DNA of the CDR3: TGCGCCAGCAGCCAAGAGGTCAACCAAGAGACCCAGTACTTC.

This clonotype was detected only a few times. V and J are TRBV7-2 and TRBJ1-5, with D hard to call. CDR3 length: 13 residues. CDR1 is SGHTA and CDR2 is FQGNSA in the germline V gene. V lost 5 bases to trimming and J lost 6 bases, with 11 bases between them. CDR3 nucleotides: TGTGCCAGCAGCGCAGACGTGCGTCAGCCCCAGCATTTT. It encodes CASSADVRQPQHF.

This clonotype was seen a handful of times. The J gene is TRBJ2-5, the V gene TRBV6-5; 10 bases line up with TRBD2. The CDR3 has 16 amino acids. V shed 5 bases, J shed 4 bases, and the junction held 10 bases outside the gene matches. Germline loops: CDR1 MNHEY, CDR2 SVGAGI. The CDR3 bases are TGTGCCAGCAGTGCACTAGCGGGACCACAGGCAGAGACCCAGTACTTC. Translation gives CASSALAGPQAETQYF.

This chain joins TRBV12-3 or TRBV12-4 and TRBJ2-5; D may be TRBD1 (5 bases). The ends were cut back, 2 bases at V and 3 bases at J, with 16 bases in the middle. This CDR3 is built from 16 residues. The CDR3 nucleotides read TGTGCCAGCAGTTTATCCCCCGCGACAGCTGAAGAGACCCAGTACTTC. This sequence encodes CASSLSPATAEETQYF.

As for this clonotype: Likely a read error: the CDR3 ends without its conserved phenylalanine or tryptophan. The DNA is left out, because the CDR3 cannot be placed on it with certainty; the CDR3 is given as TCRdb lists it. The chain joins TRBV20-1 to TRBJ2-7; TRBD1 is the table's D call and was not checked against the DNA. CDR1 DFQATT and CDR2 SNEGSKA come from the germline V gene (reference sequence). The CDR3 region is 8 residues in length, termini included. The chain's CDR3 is CSASAWWT.

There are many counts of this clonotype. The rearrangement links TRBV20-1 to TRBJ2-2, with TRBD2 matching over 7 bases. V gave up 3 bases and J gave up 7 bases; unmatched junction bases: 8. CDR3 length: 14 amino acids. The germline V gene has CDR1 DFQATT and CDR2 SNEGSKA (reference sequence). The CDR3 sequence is CSARRLANVGELFF. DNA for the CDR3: TGCAGTGCTAGGCGACTAGCCAATGTCGGGGAGCTGTTTTTT.

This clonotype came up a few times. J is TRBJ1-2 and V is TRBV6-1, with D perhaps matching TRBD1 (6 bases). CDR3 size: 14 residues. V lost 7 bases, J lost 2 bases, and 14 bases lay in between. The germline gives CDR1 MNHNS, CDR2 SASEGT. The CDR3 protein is CASTPGHLNYGYTF. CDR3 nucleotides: TGTGCCAGCACGCCGGGACACTTAAACTATGGCTACACCTTC.

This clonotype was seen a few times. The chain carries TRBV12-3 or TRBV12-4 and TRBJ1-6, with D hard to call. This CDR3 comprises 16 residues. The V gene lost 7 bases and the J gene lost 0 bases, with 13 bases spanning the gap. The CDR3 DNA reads TGTGCCAGCAAAACGGACCGTCGCTCCTATAATTCACCCCTCCACTTT. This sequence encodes CASKTDRRSYNSPLHF.

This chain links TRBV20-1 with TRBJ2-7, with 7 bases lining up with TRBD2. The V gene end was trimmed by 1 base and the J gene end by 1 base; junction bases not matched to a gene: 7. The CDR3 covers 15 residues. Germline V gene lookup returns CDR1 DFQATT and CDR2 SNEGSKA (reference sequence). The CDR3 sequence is CSARVAGLGSYEQYF. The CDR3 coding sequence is TGCAGTGCTAGAGTAGCGGGTCTGGGGTCCTACGAGCAGTACTTC.

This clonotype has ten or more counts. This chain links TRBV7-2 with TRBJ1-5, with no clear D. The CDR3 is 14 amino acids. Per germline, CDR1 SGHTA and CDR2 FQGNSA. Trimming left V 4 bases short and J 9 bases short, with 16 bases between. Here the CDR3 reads CASSYRQDLTPQHF. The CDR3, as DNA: TGTGCCAGCAGCTATAGACAAGACCTGACGCCCCAGCATTTT.

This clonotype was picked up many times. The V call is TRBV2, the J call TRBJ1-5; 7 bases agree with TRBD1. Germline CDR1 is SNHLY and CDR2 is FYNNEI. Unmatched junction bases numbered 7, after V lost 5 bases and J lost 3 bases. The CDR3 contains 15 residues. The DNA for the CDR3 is TGTGCCAGCAGTTTAGGGGGACAGTCCAATCAGCCCCAGCATTTT. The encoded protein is CASSLGGQSNQPQHF.

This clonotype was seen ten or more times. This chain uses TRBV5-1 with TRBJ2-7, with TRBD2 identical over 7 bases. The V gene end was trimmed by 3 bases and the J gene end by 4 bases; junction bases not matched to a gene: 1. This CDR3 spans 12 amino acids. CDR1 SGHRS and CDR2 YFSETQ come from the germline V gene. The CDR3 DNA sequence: TGCGCCAGCAGCTGGGGGGGATACGAGCAGTACTTC. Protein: CASSWGGYEQYF.

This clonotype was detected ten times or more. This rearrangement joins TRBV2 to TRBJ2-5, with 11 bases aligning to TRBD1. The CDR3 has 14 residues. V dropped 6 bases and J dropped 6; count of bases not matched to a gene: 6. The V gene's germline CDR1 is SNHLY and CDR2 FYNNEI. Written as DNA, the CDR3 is TGTGCCAGCAGAGGACAGGGGGCTATGAAGACCCAGTACTTC. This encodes CASRGQGAMKTQYF. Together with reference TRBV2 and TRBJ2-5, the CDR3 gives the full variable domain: EPEVTQTPSHQVTQMGQEVILRCVPISNHLYFYWYRQILGQKVEFLVSFYNNEISEKSEIFDDQFSVERPDGSNFTLKIRSTKLEDSAMYFCASRGQGAMKTQYFGPGTRLLVL.

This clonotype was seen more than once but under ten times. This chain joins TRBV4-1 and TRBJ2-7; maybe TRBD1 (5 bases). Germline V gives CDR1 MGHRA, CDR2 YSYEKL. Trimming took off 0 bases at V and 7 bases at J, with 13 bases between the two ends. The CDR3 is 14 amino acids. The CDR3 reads CASSQENRPLEQYF. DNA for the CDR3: TGCGCCAGCAGCCAAGAGAACAGGCCCCTGGAGCAGTACTTC.

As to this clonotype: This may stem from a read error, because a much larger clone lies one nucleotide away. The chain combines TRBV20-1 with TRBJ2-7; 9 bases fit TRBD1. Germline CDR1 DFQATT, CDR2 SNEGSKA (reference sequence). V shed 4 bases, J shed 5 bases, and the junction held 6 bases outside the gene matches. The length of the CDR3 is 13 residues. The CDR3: CSAKGQGGHEQYF. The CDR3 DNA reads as TGCAGTGCTAAGGGACAGGGCGGCCACGAGCAGTACTTC.

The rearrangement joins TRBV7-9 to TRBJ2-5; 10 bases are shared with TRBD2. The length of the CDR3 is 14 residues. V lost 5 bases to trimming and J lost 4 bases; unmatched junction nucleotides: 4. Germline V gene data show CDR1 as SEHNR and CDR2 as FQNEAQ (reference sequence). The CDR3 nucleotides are TGTGCCAGCAGCCCGGGACTAGCGACAGAGACCCAGTACTTC. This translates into CASSPGLATETQYF.

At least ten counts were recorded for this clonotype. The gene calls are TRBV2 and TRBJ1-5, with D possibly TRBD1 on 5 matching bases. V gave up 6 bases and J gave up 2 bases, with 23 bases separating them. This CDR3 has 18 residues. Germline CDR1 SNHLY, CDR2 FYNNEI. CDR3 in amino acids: CASSPRAESWGRNQPQHF. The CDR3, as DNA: TGTGCCAGCAGCCCACGGGCCGAAAGTTGGGGCCGCAATCAGCCCCAGCATTTT.

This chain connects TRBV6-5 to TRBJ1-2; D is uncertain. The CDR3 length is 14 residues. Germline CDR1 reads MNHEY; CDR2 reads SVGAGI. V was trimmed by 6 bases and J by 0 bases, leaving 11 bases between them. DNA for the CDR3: TGTGCCAGCAGAGACTCAGCCGCTAACTATGGCTACACCTTC. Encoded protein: CASRDSAANYGYTF.

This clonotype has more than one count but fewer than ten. For the CDR3, the DNA is TGCAGTGCTAGACCTGGGATCGGCTATGGCTACACCTTC. It translates to CSARPGIGYGYTF. The J gene is TRBJ1-2, the V gene TRBV20-1; D is unresolved. The germline V and J ends were trimmed by 2 bases and 4 bases, with 11 bases remaining between them. The CDR3 runs to 13 residues. Germline CDR1 reads DFQATT; CDR2 reads SNEGSKA (reference sequence).

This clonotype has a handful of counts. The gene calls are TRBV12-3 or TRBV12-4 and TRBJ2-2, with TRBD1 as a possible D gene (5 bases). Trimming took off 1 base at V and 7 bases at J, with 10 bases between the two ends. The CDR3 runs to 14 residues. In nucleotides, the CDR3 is TGTGCCAGCAGTTTAGATCCAGGGATCGGGGAGCTGTTTTTT. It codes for CASSLDPGIGELFF.

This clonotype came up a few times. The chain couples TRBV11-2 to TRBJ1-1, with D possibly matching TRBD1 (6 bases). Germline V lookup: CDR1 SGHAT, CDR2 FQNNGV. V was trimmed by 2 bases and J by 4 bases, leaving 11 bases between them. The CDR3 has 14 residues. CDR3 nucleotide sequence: TGTGCCAGCAGCTTAAATCAAGGGGGCACTGAAGCTTTCTTT. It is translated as CASSLNQGGTEAFF.